This T cell receptor beta chain was documented in a study of T-cell reconstitution after alpha-beta-depleted transplantation in children (TCRdb year 2016). About the full investigation: The study quantitatively tracked T-cell immune reconstitution after TCRalphabeta/CD19-depleted allogeneic hematopoietic cell transplantation in children using TCR repertoire profiling.

What the research found in general, with its limitations: Over subsequent months, a decline in hyperexpanded clone frequencies was noted, and after one year, T-cell counts and TCRbeta diversity were mostly ascribed to newly produced T cells. The high TCRbeta diversity at day 60 in some patients was ascribed to recipient T cells and intrathymic progenitors that had survived conditioning. Apparently early alphabetaT-cell count recovery about two months after transplant reportedly relied on only several hundred rapidly expanded clones derived from non-depleted graft cells.

Receptors were amplified or captured by PCR. The sample was run on an Illumina HiSeq 2500. TCR library preparation used molecular barcoding, with unique molecular identifiers applied to normalize quantification of the TCRbeta repertoire. TCRdb reprocessing: public reads trimmed at Q25 with fastp, clones called with MiXCR, in-frame beta chains kept. Entries that share a CDR3 protein sequence are merged under the most common genes and DNA. The table for this sample lists hundreds of thousands of distinct CDR3 sequences; less than 9% of them were counted only once. Almost 6.5% of the sample belongs to the ten largest clones. The sample's treatment or condition, from its label and the paper: allogeneic hematopoietic cell transplantation with graft depleted of TCRalphabeta T cells and CD19 B cells. TCRalphabeta/CD19-depleted allogeneic hematopoietic cell grafts were given to the transplant recipients, all of whom were children.

This clonotype has a count of ten or more. Its target antigen remains unknown. One base away there is no much larger clone; base qualities are not given. The germline V gene encodes CDR1 SGHAT and CDR2 FQNNGV. Trimming costs V 5 bases and J 3 bases, and their ends lie 10 bases apart. Including the terminal cysteine and phenylalanine, the CDR3 comprises 14 residues. The only DNA kept is the CDR3, 42 bases in frame from the first base. The sample in question was PBMCs, mostly from graft donor cells, obtained 180 days after TCRalphabeta/CD19-depleted stem cell transplant. The sequence was collected from a male patient between 5 and 17 years old who had a stem cell transplant for acute lymphoblastic leukemia, so the T cells may come from the graft donor. The chain links TRBV11-2 with TRBJ1-4; tentative D gene TRBD1, with 5 bases matching. In nucleotide form, the sequence is TGTGCCAGCAGCCCATGGGGACCTAATGAAAAACTGTTTTTT. Translation gives CASSPWGPNEKLFF.